The 17 T cell receptor beta chains below come from one sample, sequenced in a study of T-cell reconstitution after alpha-beta-depleted transplantation in children. During its preparation, the TCRbeta library received unique molecular identifiers. TCRdb reprocessed the PCR reads with MiXCR, giving one entry per CDR3 protein. The sample has some 520,000 distinct CDR3 sequences; roughly 33% are singletons. The sequenced sample was PBMCs from the stem cell graft donor, obtained from the stem cell graft. The origin of the receptors is a human donor who donated a stem cell graft to a child with aplastic anemia.

The genes are TRBV7-2 and TRBJ2-7; D is possibly TRBD2 (6 bases). Looked up from germline, CDR1 is SGHTA and CDR2 is FQGNSA. The CDR3 is 15 amino acids. V was clipped by 5 bases and J by 5 bases, with 19 bases between them. CDR3 sequence: CASSPGLPRVDEQYF. As DNA, the CDR3 is TGTGCCAGCAGCCCAGGACTACCTCGGGTCGACGAGCAGTACTTC.

V gene TRBV6-2 or TRBV6-3 combines with J gene TRBJ2-2, with D unresolved. The CDR3 extends over 15 amino acids. Trimming pared 2 bases from V and 0 bases from J, leaving 7 bases between. Germline-derived CDR1 and CDR2 are MNHEY and SVGEGT. CDR3 loop: CASSYKGANTGELFF. The DNA for the CDR3 is TGTGCCAGCAGTTACAAGGGTGCGAACACCGGGGAGCTGTTTTTT.

The rearrangement joins TRBV4-3 to TRBJ2-1; maybe TRBD1 (7 bases). The CDR3 consists of 16 residues. The V gene's germline CDR1 is LGHNA and CDR2 YSLEER. The V gene lost 1 base and the J gene lost 8 bases, with 18 bases spanning the gap. In DNA, the CDR3 is TGCGCCAGCAGCCAAGGTTTTCAGGGGGGCTGGGATGAGCAGTTCTTC. Translation gives CASSQGFQGGWDEQFF.

This clonotype was counted only a few times. The chain has TRBV7-9 and TRBJ2-7; no definite D call. V lost 2 bases and J 3 bases, leaving 5 bases between the germline ends. The CDR3 is 12 amino acids. Germline V gene lookup returns CDR1 SEHNR and CDR2 FQNEAQ (reference sequence). CDR3 DNA sequence: TGTGCCAGCAGCTTAATCGACTACGAGCAGTACTTC. Translated: CASSLIDYEQYF.

This chain links TRBV28 with TRBJ2-7; possible D gene TRBD1, 5 bases. Trimming removed 3 bases at V and 3 bases at J, with 6 bases between. The CDR3 contains 12 residues. The germline V gene has CDR1 MDHEN and CDR2 SYDVKM. The CDR3 sequence: CASSFQGYEQYV. CDR3 DNA sequence: TGTGCCAGCAGTTTCCAGGGCTACGAGCAGTACGTC.

The table lists this clonotype with a few counts. The rearrangement links TRBV19 to TRBJ2-3, with TRBD2 matching 14 bases. CDR1 LNHDA and CDR2 SQIVND come from the germline V gene (reference sequence). V lost 3 bases, J lost 1 base, and 3 bases stayed unmatched. The length of the CDR3 is 17 residues. The CDR3 nucleotides read TGTGCCAGTAGTATGGGACTAGCGGGAGTTCGCACAGATACGCAGTATTTT. Translating gives CASSMGLAGVRTDTQYF.

The chain carries TRBV3-1 and TRBJ2-5, with D perhaps matching TRBD1 (6 bases). The CDR3 extends over 16 amino acids. Trimming removed 4 bases from V and 5 bases from J, with 20 bases in between. Germline assignment: CDR1 LGHDT and CDR2 YNNKEL (reference sequence). In nucleotides, the CDR3 is TGTGCCAGCAGCCTCATCAGGGGCGAGGGGGTGGAGACCCAGTACTTC. Translated: CASSLIRGEGVETQYF.

This clonotype has more than one count but fewer than ten. The chain is built from TRBV27 and TRBJ2-1; 8 bases are a match to TRBD2. Germline trimming cut 3 bases from V and 7 bases from J; bases unmatched to any gene: 5. This CDR3 has 14 residues. Looked up from germline, CDR1 is MNHEY and CDR2 is SMNVEV (reference sequence). In DNA form, the CDR3 reads TGTGCCAGCAGTTTTGCAGGCGGGAGGAATGAGCAGTTCTTC. This encodes CASSFAGGRNEQFF.

This chain joins TRBV18 and TRBJ2-1; 9 bases match TRBD2. CDR1 KGHSH and CDR2 LQKENI come from the germline V gene. The CDR3 runs 15 residues. The V gene end was trimmed by 8 bases and the J gene end by 3 bases; junction bases not matched to a gene: 8. The CDR3 nucleotides read TGTGCCAGCCTTAGCGGGAGAGGGGGCTACAATGAGCAGTTCTTC. This gives the protein CASLSGRGGYNEQFF. Filled out from reference TRBV18 and TRBJ2-1, the complete variable domain reads NAGVMQNPRHLVRRRGQEARLRCSPMKGHSHVYWYRQLPEEGLKFMVYLQKENIIDESGMPKERFSAEFPKEGPSILRIQQVVRGDSAAYFCASLSGRGGYNEQFFGPGTRLTVL.

The gene calls are TRBV11-2 and TRBJ1-2; possible D gene TRBD1, 5 bases. V was shortened by 0 bases and J by 2 bases, with 13 bases between the two germline ends. CDR3 length: 16 amino acids. Germline CDR1 and CDR2: SGHAT and FQNNGV. This chain's CDR3 is CASSLDEASGNYGYTF. CDR3 sequence (DNA): TGTGCCAGCAGCTTAGACGAAGCGTCAGGGAACTATGGCTACACCTTC. Looking up the rest from reference TRBV11-2 and TRBJ1-2 gives the full variable domain: EAGVAQSPRYKIIEKRQSVAFWCNPISGHATLYWYQQILGQGPKLLIQFQNNGVVDDSQLPKDRFSAERLKGVDSTLKIQPAKLEDSAVYLCASSLDEASGNYGYTFGSGTRLTVV.

The chain couples TRBV6-1 to TRBJ1-5; no clear D. Per the germline V gene, CDR1 is MNHNS and CDR2 is SASEGT. The length of the CDR3 is 14 residues. V was trimmed by 10 bases and J by 0 bases, leaving 13 bases between them. The CDR3: CATTEEYSNQPQHF. The CDR3 nucleotides read TGTGCCACCACCGAGGAATATAGCAATCAGCCCCAGCATTTT.

This clonotype was found once. The CDR3 sequence is CASSQEATDRGPSYEQYF. CDR3 nucleotide sequence: TGTGCCAGCAGCCAAGAGGCCACCGACAGGGGCCCTTCCTACGAGCAGTACTTC. The chain uses TRBV14 and TRBJ2-7; 8 positions match TRBD1. The germline gives CDR1 SGHDN, CDR2 FVKESK. Trimming removed 0 bases from V and 1 base from J; junction bases left unmatched: 11. The CDR3 is 18 amino acids.

This clonotype was counted only a few times. This rearrangement joins TRBV12-3 or TRBV12-4 to TRBJ1-2; D is perhaps TRBD1 (5 bases). The V and J ends lost 3 bases and 8 bases respectively, with 19 bases between them. This CDR3 is 15 amino acids long. As DNA, the CDR3 is TGTGCCAGCAGTTTCGCGGGACGCCAGGAAGGCGGCTACACCTTC. Protein: CASSFAGRQEGGYTF.

The V and J genes are TRBV3-1 and TRBJ2-1; 10 bases are shared with TRBD2. The germline CDR1 and CDR2 sequences are LGHDT and YNNKEL (reference sequence). V was clipped by 0 bases and J by 8 bases; unmatched bases: 10. This CDR3 is built from 17 residues. CDR3 bases: TGTGCCAGCAGCCAAGATCGTACTAGCGGGACCGGCGATGAGCAGTTCTTC. This gives the protein CASSQDRTSGTGDEQFF.

This clonotype was observed a handful of times. V is TRBV6-5 and J is TRBJ1-4, with TRBD1 as a possible D gene (6 bases). This CDR3 contains 19 residues. The germline CDR1 and CDR2 sequences are MNHEY and SVGAGI. Trimming stripped 2 bases from V and 0 bases from J, with 19 bases between. The CDR3 bases are TGTGCCAGCAGTTACGGACAGCCTTCGGATTCTCCAACTAATGAAAAACTGTTTTTT. It yields the protein CASSYGQPSDSPTNEKLFF.

The chain recombines TRBV24-1 with TRBJ1-1; D ambiguous. This CDR3 has 13 residues. CDR1 and CDR2 from the germline V gene are KGHDR and SFDVKD. Trimming left V 3 bases short and J 1 base short, with 5 bases between. CDR3 sequence (DNA): TGTGCCACCAGTGATCCGGGGAACACTGAAGCTTTCTTT. Protein: CATSDPGNTEAFF.

This clonotype is a singleton in its sample. The chain carries TRBV5-1 and TRBJ1-2; 7 bases line up with TRBD1. Germline V gene lookup returns CDR1 SGHRS and CDR2 YFSETQ. The V and J ends lost 5 bases and 7 bases, in that order; junction bases with no gene match: 8. The CDR3 is made up of 13 amino acids. CDR3 region: CASRITGAPGYTF. The CDR3 DNA reads as TGCGCCAGCAGAATTACAGGGGCACCTGGCTACACCTTC.